Presented here are 23 T cell receptor beta chains from one specimen sequenced in a study of shared clonotypes between healthy human individuals. Sequencing used immunoSEQ multiplex PCR; TCRdb keeps in-frame clones, though not all of them. The profile covers roughly 1 million clones, with 78% appearing a single time and 0.52% taken by the ten largest. Source material: memory CD4+ T cells from PBMCs. Described subset: CD45RA-negative fraction. All receptors come from a man aged 18 to 30 in good health. Some clones in this sample may be carry-over from other donors' samples.

The CDR3 protein is CASSQGLAEAPPYEQYF. The CDR3 DNA reads as TGCGCCAGCAGCCAGGGACTAGCGGAGGCCCCTCCCTACGAGCAGTACTTC. This chain uses TRBV5-1 with TRBJ2-7, with 11 bases aligning to TRBD2. CDR1 and CDR2 (germline): SGHRS, YFSETQ. The CDR3 runs 17 residues. With V trimmed by 4 bases and J by 2 bases, 11 bases remained unmatched. Full variable domain (rest looked up from reference TRBV5-1 and TRBJ2-7): KAGVTQTPRYLIKTRGQQVTLSCSPISGHRSVSWYQQTPGQGLQFLFEYFSETQRNKGNFPGRFSGRQFSNSRSEMNVSTLELGDSALYLCASSQGLAEAPPYEQYFGPGTRLTVT.

There are a few counts of this clone. Within the sample, other DNA sequences also encode this same CDR3. This rearrangement joins TRBV30 to TRBJ1-5; D not resolved. The CDR3 is made up of 13 amino acids. From germline, CDR1 is GTSNPN and CDR2 SVGIG (reference sequence). V was clipped by 0 bases and J by 5 bases, with 8 bases between them. The CDR3 reads CAWSVRGDQPQHF. The CDR3, as DNA: TGTGCCTGGAGTGTACGGGGAGATCAGCCCCAGCATTTT.

This chain joins TRBV5-4 and TRBJ2-1; maybe TRBD2 (6 bases). V lost 2 bases to trimming and J lost 5 bases, with 8 bases between them. CDR1 is SGHNT and CDR2 is YYREEE in the germline V gene (reference sequence). This CDR3 has 13 amino acids. CDR3 nucleotide sequence: TGTGCCAGCAGCTTAGCGGGCCACAATGAGCAGTTCTTC. Translated: CASSLAGHNEQFF.

The chain links TRBV7-7 to TRBJ1-4, with 9 bases lining up with TRBD1. In germline, CDR1 is SSHAT, CDR2 FNYEAQ (reference sequence). The trim removed 5 bases at V and 1 base at J, leaving 17 bases unmatched. This CDR3 has 20 residues. The CDR3 coding sequence is TGTGCCAGCAGCCCACCGGGACAGGGATTGGGGTGGGGAACTAATGAAAAACTGTTTTTT. It encodes CASSPPGQGLGWGTNEKLFF.

The chain joins TRBV11-3 to TRBJ1-1; 8 bases fit TRBD1. Trimming removed 5 bases from V and 1 base from J; junction bases left unmatched: 3. The CDR3 sequence is 14 residues long. From germline, CDR1 is SGHNT and CDR2 YENEEA. As DNA, the CDR3 is TGTGCCAGCAGCCGGACAGGGTGGAACACTGAAGCTTTCTTT. It yields the protein CASSRTGWNTEAFF.

The chain has TRBV5-1 and TRBJ1-3, with 7 bases matching TRBD1. This CDR3 contains 15 residues. Germline CDR1 and CDR2: SGHRS and YFSETQ. Trimming at V came to 0 bases and at J to 4 bases, leaving 4 bases not matched to a gene. The CDR3 reads CASSLVPGQGNTIYF. The CDR3 nucleotides are TGCGCCAGCAGCTTGGTCCCGGGACAGGGAAACACCATATATTTT.

As DNA, the CDR3 is TGTGCCACCCAAGGGGGCGCTGGGGAGAAGCAGTACTTC. This encodes CATQGGAGEKQYF. The chain employs TRBV7-2 and TRBJ2-7; 7 bases match TRBD1. Germline V CDR1 and CDR2: SGHTA, FQGNSA. The CDR3 is 13 amino acids. The V segment lost 10 bases and the J segment 8 bases; nucleotides outside the gene matches: 14.

The genes are TRBV28 and TRBJ2-7, with D perhaps assigned TRBD1 or TRBD2 (6 bases each). The CDR3 contains 12 residues. Trimming took 7 bases from V and 5 from J, leaving 12 bases between them. Germline V gene sequence: CDR1 MDHEN, CDR2 SYDVKM. CDR3 in DNA: TGTGCCAGCACCTCCGGGGGCCACGAGCAGTACTTC. Residues: CASTSGGHEQYF.

On this clone itself: The same CDR3 also results from other DNA sequences found in this sample. The rearrangement uses TRBV5-1 and TRBJ1-6; D is undetermined. This CDR3 comprises 15 residues. V was clipped by 4 bases and J by 3 bases, with 11 bases between them. CDR1 and CDR2 from the germline V gene are SGHRS and YFSETQ. The CDR3 loop is CASSPNRDYNSPLHF. The CDR3 coding sequence is TGCGCCAGCAGCCCAAACCGGGACTATAATTCACCCCTCCACTTT.

For the CDR3, the DNA is TGTGCCAGCAGCTACCCGGGGCGCCCCTACGAGCAGTACTTC. Its protein is CASSYPGRPYEQYF. The chain is built from TRBV7-2 and TRBJ2-7; possibly TRBD1 or TRBD2 for D (5 bases each). The CDR3 loop spans 14 amino acids. The germline V gene has CDR1 SGHTA and CDR2 FQGNSA. V gave up 4 bases and J gave up 2 bases, with 12 bases separating them. Together with reference TRBV7-2 and TRBJ2-7, the CDR3 gives the full variable domain: GAGVSQSPSNKVTEKGKDVELRCDPISGHTALYWYRQSLGQGLEFLIYFQGNSAPDKSGLPSDRFSAERTGGSVSTLTIQRTQQEDSAVYLCASSYPGRPYEQYFGPGTRLTVT.

The rearrangement uses TRBV10-3 and TRBJ1-5; the match to TRBD1 covers 8 bases. With V trimmed by 7 bases and J by 5 bases, 10 bases remained unmatched. The length of the CDR3 is 15 residues. In germline, CDR1 is ENHRY, CDR2 SYGVKD. The CDR3 region is CAITEGAGGHQPQHF. CDR3 DNA: TGTGCCATCACCGAAGGCGCAGGGGGCCATCAGCCCCAGCATTTT.

The J gene is TRBJ1-1, the V gene TRBV6-1; no clear D. The CDR3 spans 14 residues. In germline, CDR1 is MNHNS, CDR2 SASEGT. Trimming pared 2 bases from V and 4 bases from J, leaving 11 bases between. CDR3 nucleotides: TGTGCCAGCAGTGAATCTGCAGGAAGCACTGAAGCTTTCTTT. It encodes CASSESAGSTEAFF.

Only a few counts were recorded for this clone. The chain joins TRBV6-6 to TRBJ2-7, with D perhaps matching TRBD1 (5 bases). CDR1 MNHNY and CDR2 SVGAGI come from the germline V gene (reference sequence). CDR3 length equals 15 residues. The ends were cut back, 6 bases at V and 3 bases at J, with 18 bases in the middle. In DNA form, the CDR3 reads TGTGCCAGCAGAAAACCGACAGTTAACGGCTACGAGCAGTACTTC. It specifies CASRKPTVNGYEQYF.

The chain recombines TRBV19 with TRBJ1-2, with a weak D call TRBD1 (5 bases). This CDR3 comprises 17 residues. Per germline, CDR1 LNHDA and CDR2 SQIVND (reference sequence). Trimming removed 7 bases from V and 0 bases from J, with 21 bases in between. As DNA, the CDR3 is TGTGCCAGTACCAACGGGGCAGGGTTTGGGGCTAACTATGGCTACACCTTC. The encoded protein is CASTNGAGFGANYGYTF.

The chain combines TRBV28 with TRBJ2-7; 8 nucleotides agree with TRBD1. J was trimmed by 1 base and V by 5 bases; bases with no gene match: 7. Germline assignment: CDR1 MDHEN and CDR2 SYDVKM. The CDR3 covers 15 residues. The CDR3 region is CASSPSRTGSYEQYF. As DNA, the CDR3 is TGTGCCAGCAGTCCCTCTAGGACAGGGTCCTACGAGCAGTACTTC.

CDR3: CASSWDWSSYEQYF. The CDR3 DNA is TGTGCCAGCAGTTGGGACTGGAGCTCCTACGAGCAGTACTTC. The chain employs TRBV2 and TRBJ2-7; D may be TRBD2 (6 bases). Trimming pared 5 bases from V and 0 bases from J, leaving 11 bases between. Germline CDR1 is SNHLY and CDR2 is FYNNEI. The CDR3 covers 14 residues.

This rearrangement joins TRBV29-1 to TRBJ2-2, with 11 nucleotides matching TRBD2. J gave up 6 bases and V 4 bases, and 4 bases lay outside the gene matches. The CDR3 covers 14 residues. Germline loops: CDR1 SQVTM, CDR2 ANQGSEA. CDR3 loop: CSVVAGGPAGELFF. CDR3 DNA: TGCAGCGTTGTAGCGGGAGGGCCGGCCGGGGAGCTGTTTTTT.

As for this clone: The same CDR3 also results from other DNA sequences found in this sample. The rearrangement links TRBV7-9 to TRBJ2-2; TRBD1 is a possible D gene (6 bases). V gave up 5 bases and J gave up 4 bases, with 8 bases separating them. This CDR3 has 13 amino acids. Germline CDR1 and CDR2: SEHNR and FQNEAQ (reference sequence). The CDR3 sequence is CASSPRGTGELFF. For the CDR3, the DNA is TGTGCCAGCAGCCCCAGGGGCACCGGGGAGCTGTTTTTT.

The chain uses TRBV28 and TRBJ2-5; D not resolved. Germline CDR1 reads MDHEN; CDR2 reads SYDVKM. The CDR3 covers 11 residues. Trimming cost V 8 bases and J 5 bases, with 9 bases left between them. CDR3 nucleotides: TGTGCCAGCTTATCTTGGGAGACCCAGTACTTC. Its protein product is CASLSWETQYF. Using reference TRBV28 and TRBJ2-5 for the parts outside the CDR3, the full variable domain is DVKVTQSSRYLVKRTGEKVFLECVQDMDHENMFWYRQDPGLGLRLIYFSYDVKMKEKGDIPEGYSVSREKKERFSLILESASTNQTSMYLCASLSWETQYFGPGTRLLVL.

The gene calls are TRBV6-1 and TRBJ1-5; no clear D. Trimming cost V 6 bases and J 0 bases, with 9 bases left between them. The CDR3 extends over 14 amino acids. Per germline, CDR1 MNHNS and CDR2 SASEGT. The CDR3 sequence is CASRQLNSNQPQHF. The CDR3 DNA is TGTGCCAGCAGGCAATTGAATAGCAATCAGCCCCAGCATTTT.

V and J are TRBV28 and TRBJ1-1; D not resolved. Per germline, CDR1 MDHEN and CDR2 SYDVKM. The V end was cut by 8 bases, the J end by 5 bases, with 12 bases between. This CDR3 is 12 amino acids long. The CDR3 reads CASGLSLTEAFF. In DNA, the CDR3 is TGTGCCAGCGGCCTTAGTCTAACTGAAGCTTTCTTT.

In its sample, this clone was seen a few times. The J gene is TRBJ1-4, the V gene TRBV28, with 9 nucleotides matching TRBD1. V trimming: 5 bases; J trimming: 3 bases; junction bases outside the gene matches: 10. The CDR3 is 17 amino acids. The germline V gene has CDR1 MDHEN and CDR2 SYDVKM. The CDR3 nucleotides read TGTGCCAGCAGTGGCTGGGACAGGGAGACGGCTAATGAAAAACTGTTTTTT. This sequence encodes CASSGWDRETANEKLFF. Variable domain in full (rest from reference TRBV28 and TRBJ1-4): DVKVTQSSRYLVKRTGEKVFLECVQDMDHENMFWYRQDPGLGLRLIYFSYDVKMKEKGDIPEGYSVSREKKERFSLILESASTNQTSMYLCASSGWDRETANEKLFFGSGTQLSVL.

The V and J genes are TRBV7-8 and TRBJ2-7; 9 nucleotides line up with TRBD2. Per germline, CDR1 SGHVS and CDR2 FQNEAQ. The CDR3 is made up of 15 amino acids. After removal of 6 bases from V and 2 bases from J, the junction contained 8 bases not matched to a gene. The CDR3 DNA follows: TGTGCCAGCAGGAGGGCGGGAGGGGGAACCTACGAGCAGTACTTC. The encoded protein is CASRRAGGGTYEQYF. The variable domain in full, completed from reference TRBV7-8 and TRBJ2-7, reads GAGVSQSPRYKVAKRGQDVALRCDPISGHVSLFWYQQALGQGPEFLTYFQNEAQLDKSGLPSDRFFAERPEGSVSTLKIQRTQQEDSAVYLCASRRAGGGTYEQYFGPGTRLTVT.